This T cell receptor beta chain was profiled in a study of molecular identifiers for immune sequencing clone quantification. This clonotype was recorded at least ten times. TCRdb redid the calling of the PCR reads with MiXCR, one entry per CDR3 protein. The repertoire holds some 100,000 distinct CDR3 sequences, with roughly 38% as singletons. Input material: naive CD8+ T cells from blood, with Jurkat cell RNA spiked in. Subset described: FACS-sorted CD8+CD4-CCR7+CD45RA+ naive T cells. The source is a human donor in good health. Some libraries in this study had Jurkat cell RNA spiked in.

The CDR3 loop reads CASSPGQGNTEAFF. In nucleotides, the CDR3 is TGTGCCAGCAGTCCGGGACAGGGTAACACTGAAGCTTTCTTT. The chain is built from TRBV12-3 or TRBV12-4 and TRBJ1-1, with 9 positions matching TRBD1. The V segment lost 5 bases and the J segment 2 bases; nucleotides outside the gene matches: 3. This CDR3 contains 14 residues.